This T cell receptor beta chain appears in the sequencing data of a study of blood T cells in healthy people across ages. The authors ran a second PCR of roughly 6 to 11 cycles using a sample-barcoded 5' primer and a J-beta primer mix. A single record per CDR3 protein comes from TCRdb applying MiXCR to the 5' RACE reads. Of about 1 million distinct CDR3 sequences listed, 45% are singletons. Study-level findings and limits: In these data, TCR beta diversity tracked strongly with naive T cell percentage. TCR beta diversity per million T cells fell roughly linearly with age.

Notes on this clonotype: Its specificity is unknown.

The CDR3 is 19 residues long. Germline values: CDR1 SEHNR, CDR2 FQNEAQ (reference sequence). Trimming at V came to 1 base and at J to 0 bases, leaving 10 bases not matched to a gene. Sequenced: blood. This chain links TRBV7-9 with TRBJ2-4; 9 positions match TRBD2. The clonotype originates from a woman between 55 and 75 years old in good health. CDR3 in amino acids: CASSLVASGTLLAKNIQYF. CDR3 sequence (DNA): TGTGCCAGCAGCTTAGTCGCTAGCGGGACCCTTTTAGCCAAAAACATTCAGTACTTC.